The source of this T cell receptor (beta chain) is a study of neurological immune-mediated disorders. Overall study context: Of the 35 or so patients who had multiple sclerosis, around 30 had the relapsing-remitting form and 3 had the secondary progressive form.

V shed 4 bases and J shed 1 base, with 16 bases lying between them. This CDR3 contains 16 residues. The V gene's germline CDR1 is MGHRA and CDR2 YSYEKL. In its sample, this clonotype was seen many times. The antigen is unknown. Study-level points and caveats: Across subjects, no CDR3 amino acid sequence appeared in expanded clones of more than one subject, a finding that suggested private repertoires in all groups.

5'RACE generated cDNA with 10-nucleotide random UMIs. Via MiXCR, TCRdb re-called the 5' RACE reads, giving one row per CDR3 protein. The profile covers tens of thousands of distinct CDR3 sequences, with roughly 3.5% appearing a single time and just under 3% taken by the ten largest. The source material was PBMCs. The chain recombines TRBV4-1 with TRBJ1-1, with a tentative D call TRBD1 (5 bases). The sequence derives from a woman between 45 and 60 years old with multiple sclerosis. The DNA of the CDR3 is TGCGCCAGCAGCCTCGACAGTGGGGAAAGGAACACTGAAGCTTTCTTT. This codes for CASSLDSGERNTEAFF.